The 15 T cell receptor beta chains listed next were all sequenced from one sample in a study of blood T cells in healthy people across ages. A second PCR, run for roughly 7 to 11 cycles, used a sample-barcoded 5' primer plus a J-beta primer mix. TCRdb recomputed calls from the 5' RACE reads with MiXCR, one row per CDR3 protein. The data hold around 1.7 million distinct CDR3 sequences, with 28% observed a single time. The specimen sequenced was blood. Source of these receptors: a woman aged 30 to 39 in good health.

The genes are TRBV2 and TRBJ2-3, with TRBD1 as a possible D gene (5 bases). The V end was cut by 3 bases, the J end by 4 bases, with 11 bases between. Germline V gene data show CDR1 as SNHLY and CDR2 as FYNNEI. The CDR3 contains 14 residues. The CDR3 is CASSDRGSPDTQYF. The CDR3 DNA is TGTGCCAGCAGTGATAGGGGCAGCCCAGATACGCAGTATTTT.

This clonotype appeared a few times. The chain combines TRBV3-1 with TRBJ2-3; possibly TRBD1 or TRBD2 for D (5 bases each). Trimming took 2 bases from V and 4 from J, leaving 10 bases between them. The CDR3 loop spans 14 amino acids. Germline V gene data show CDR1 as LGHDT and CDR2 as YNNKEL (reference sequence). CDR3 residues: CASSQLLGADTQYF. The CDR3 nucleotides are TGTGCCAGCAGCCAACTTCTGGGGGCAGATACGCAGTATTTT.

This clonotype showed up many times. The CDR3 here is CSARKTSGGLAKNIQYF. Written as DNA, the CDR3 is TGCAGTGCTAGGAAGACTAGCGGGGGGCTAGCCAAAAACATTCAGTACTTC. This sequence joins TRBV20-1 and TRBJ2-4; 13 positions match TRBD2. Germline CDR1 reads DFQATT; CDR2 reads SNEGSKA (reference sequence). CDR3 size: 17 residues. With V trimmed by 3 bases and J by 0 bases, 5 bases remained unmatched.

The V call is TRBV5-1, the J call TRBJ2-7, with 9 positions matching TRBD2. This CDR3 region has 16 residues. Germline lookup yields CDR1 SGHRS and CDR2 YFSETQ. After removal of 0 bases from V and 5 bases from J, the junction contained 9 bases not matched to a gene. The CDR3 loop reads CASSLVGSGGSNEQYF. The CDR3, as DNA: TGCGCCAGCAGCTTGGTCGGGAGCGGGGGGTCCAACGAGCAGTACTTC. The whole variable domain, filled in from reference TRBV5-1 and TRBJ2-7, reads KAGVTQTPRYLIKTRGQQVTLSCSPISGHRSVSWYQQTPGQGLQFLFEYFSETQRNKGNFPGRFSGRQFSNSRSEMNVSTLELGDSALYLCASSLVGSGGSNEQYFGPGTRLTVT.

The chain has TRBV28 and TRBJ1-5; D possibly corresponds to TRBD1 (5 bases). There are 15 residues in the CDR3. Trimming took off 11 bases at V and 0 bases at J, with 17 bases between the two ends. The germline CDR1 and CDR2 sequences are MDHEN and SYDVKM. CDR3 region: CAAAGGLYSNQPQHF. CDR3 DNA: TGTGCCGCTGCCGGGGGTCTTTATAGCAATCAGCCCCAGCATTTT.

The chain links TRBV29-1 to TRBJ1-1; 7 nucleotides line up with TRBD1. The CDR3 length is 14 residues. With V trimmed by 6 bases and J by 2 bases, 9 bases remained unmatched. CDR1 and CDR2 from the germline V gene are SQVTM and ANQGSEA. CDR3 coding DNA: TGCAGCGTCAGACCAGGGACAGCTAACACTGAAGCTTTCTTT. Encoded protein: CSVRPGTANTEAFF. The whole variable domain, filled in from reference TRBV29-1 and TRBJ1-1, reads SAVISQKPSRDICQRGTSLTIQCQVDSQVTMMFWYRQQPGQSLTLIATANQGSEATYESGFVIDKFPISRPNLTFSTLTVSNMSPEDSSIYLCSVRPGTANTEAFFGQGTRLTVV.

A note on this clonotype: A clone one base away is much larger, so this may be a read error. The chain combines TRBV7-2 with TRBJ2-4; TRBD1 agrees at 9 bases. The end of the DNA aligns better with TRBJ2-7, so the J call may be wrong. CDR3 size: 16 residues. Looked up from germline, CDR1 is SGHTA and CDR2 is FQGNSA. CDR3 nucleotides: TGTACCAGCAGCTTAGGGGACAGGGTGCAGTGGGGCGAGCAGTACTTC. As protein: CTSSLGDRVQWGEQYF.

This clonotype was seen only a few times. The chain uses TRBV7-9 and TRBJ2-5; 13 positions match TRBD2. The CDR3 runs 16 residues. V shed 3 bases and J 3 bases; nucleotides not matched to a gene: 4. CDR1 is SEHNR and CDR2 is FQNEAQ in the germline V gene (reference sequence). The CDR3 loop is CASSFSGLAGKETQYF. The CDR3 DNA is TGTGCCAGCAGCTTTTCGGGACTAGCGGGGAAAGAGACCCAGTACTTC.

This clonotype showed up just a few times. In DNA form, the CDR3 reads TGTGCCAGCAGCCAAGGGTTTGGGCGTAACTATGGCTACACCTTC. It encodes CASSQGFGRNYGYTF. The chain uses TRBV3-1 and TRBJ1-2; D remains unclear. This CDR3 comprises 15 residues. The germline V and J ends were trimmed by 1 base and 1 base, with 10 bases remaining between them. CDR1 is LGHDT and CDR2 is YNNKEL in the germline V gene (reference sequence).

This clonotype occurred many times. The J gene is TRBJ2-5, the V gene TRBV4-2; 9 nucleotides match TRBD2. The CDR3 extends over 17 amino acids. V shed 0 bases and J 0 bases; nucleotides not matched to a gene: 5. The V gene's germline CDR1 is LGHNA and CDR2 YNFKEQ. The CDR3 nucleotides read TGTGCCAGCAGCCAAGATAGGGCTAGCGGGGACCAAGAGACCCAGTACTTC. Its protein product is CASSQDRASGDQETQYF.

The CDR3 region has the DNA TGTGCCAGCAGGGCTGCGGAGGCATCTTACGAGCAGTTCTTC. It translates to CASRAAEASYEQFF. This chain joins TRBV2 and TRBJ2-1; the D gene is possibly TRBD2 (5 bases). V lost 6 bases, J lost 10 bases, and 19 bases lay in between. The CDR3 extends over 14 amino acids. Germline-derived CDR1 and CDR2 are SNHLY and FYNNEI.

The V call is TRBV5-6, the J call TRBJ1-1, with D perhaps matching TRBD1 (5 bases). The CDR3 is made up of 15 amino acids. The V end lost 0 bases, the J end lost 7 bases, and 16 bases lay between the germline ends. Germline lookup yields CDR1 SGHDT and CDR2 YYEEEE. The CDR3 reads CASSLVRQGPYEAFF. The DNA for the CDR3 is TGTGCCAGCAGCTTGGTTCGGCAGGGACCCTATGAAGCTTTCTTT.

This chain uses TRBV12-3 or TRBV12-4 with TRBJ2-4; the D gene is possibly TRBD1 (6 bases). The CDR3 covers 16 residues. Trimming removed 8 bases at V and 0 bases at J, with 17 bases between. DNA for the CDR3: TGTGCCAGCTCTGGACAGAACCATTTAGCCAAAAACATTCAGTACTTC. Amino acid sequence: CASSGQNHLAKNIQYF.

This clonotype has a count of ten or more. The V call is TRBV18, the J call TRBJ1-1; unclear D gene. The V end was cut by 5 bases, the J end by 1 base, with 14 bases between. The CDR3 totals 15 residues. Germline lookup yields CDR1 KGHSH and CDR2 LQKENI. Here the CDR3 DNA reads TGTGCCAGCTCAGTTCGGGGAGTTGGGAACACTGAAGCTTTCTTT. This sequence encodes CASSVRGVGNTEAFF.

This clonotype has just a few counts. This chain joins TRBV2 and TRBJ2-1; D gene ambiguous. CDR3 length: 12 residues. Trimming removed 9 bases from V and 7 bases from J, with 13 bases in between. Germline lookup yields CDR1 SNHLY and CDR2 FYNNEI. The CDR3 region has the DNA TGTGCCAGTTCGGATGGGGTGAATGAGCAGTTCTTC. Its protein is CASSDGVNEQFF.